Listed below are T cell receptor beta chains from one sample, sequenced in a study of T cells in Graves' hyperthyroidism and ophthalmopathy. TCRdb redid the calling of the multiplex PCR reads with MiXCR, one entry per CDR3 protein. This repertoire shows around 620,000 distinct CDR3 sequences, 14% found once; its top ten account for roughly 6.9%. Sequencing input: blood. All receptors come from a woman under 30 with Graves' ophthalmopathy. CDR3s include the opening cysteine and the closing phenylalanine or tryptophan. A D gene is named only where the DNA matches it firmly. Size values are once, few and many counts, or a class for expanded clones, and some rows have none.

J gene	clone size	V gene	D gene	CDR3 DNA	CDR3 protein
TRBJ2-7	NA	TRBV27	TRBD1	TGTGCCAACAGTTCGGGACAGACAGCCTACGAGCAGTACTTC	CANSSGQTAYEQYF
TRBJ2-7	many	TRBV3-1	NA	TGTGCCAGCAGCTTCGGAGCCTACCCGTACGAGCAGTACTTC	CASSFGAYPYEQYF
TRBJ2-7	few	TRBV7-2	TRBD1	TGTGCCAGCAGCTTAAAGTTCCACCCGGGACAGCGCATCTACGAGCAGTACTTC	CASSLKFHPGQRIYEQYF
TRBJ2-1	many	TRBV18	NA	TGTGCCAGCTCACGAGCTAGCGACACACAGCAGTTCTTC	CASSRASDTQQFF
TRBJ2-2	many	TRBV12-3/TRBV12-4	TRBD2	TGTGCCAGCAGTCCGCTAGCGGGAGTGTCCGGGGAGCTGTTTTTT	CASSPLAGVSGELFF
TRBJ2-3	many	TRBV3-1	TRBD2	TGTGCCAGCAGCCAGGTAGTTGCGGGAGGGCCGGCAGATACGCAGTATTTT	CASSQVVAGGPADTQYF
TRBJ1-1	many	TRBV6-1	TRBD1	TGTGCCAGCACCGAGCAGGGGGAGACTGAAGCTTTCTTT	CASTEQGETEAFF
TRBJ2-3	NA	TRBV12-3/TRBV12-4	TRBD2	TGTGCCAGCACCCTCTCCGGGGGGGGCACAGATACGCAGTATTTT	CASTLSGGGTDTQYF
TRBJ1-1	many	TRBV6-1	NA	TGTGCCAGCAGTTGGACGGGAACAAACACTGAAGCTTTCTTT	CASSWTGTNTEAFF
TRBJ2-5	NA	TRBV4-1	TRBD2	TGCGCCAGCAGCCAAATCGGACTAGCGGGAGTGGGAGAGACCCAGTACTTC	CASSQIGLAGVGETQYF
TRBJ2-1	few	TRBV19	TRBD2	TGTGCCAGTAGTCTACAGCAGACTAGCGGGAGTGGTGAGCAGTTCTTC	CASSLQQTSGSGEQFF
TRBJ2-1	NA	TRBV7-2	TRBD2	TGTGCCAGCAGCTCGACTAGCGGGAGAGGGCAGTTCTTC	CASSSTSGRGQFF
TRBJ1-2	NA	TRBV6-1	NA	TGTGCCAGCTCACCTTACAACCGGGACAACTATGGCTACACCTTC	CASSPYNRDNYGYTF
TRBJ2-3	NA	TRBV4-1	TRBD1	TGCGCCAGCAGCCTTTACAGGGGACGGACAGATACGCAGTATTTT	CASSLYRGRTDTQYF
TRBJ2-5	many	TRBV15	NA	TGTGCCACCAGCACTATGGGGGAGCGCCAAGAGACCCAGTACTTC	CATSTMGERQETQYF
TRBJ2-7	few	TRBV7-8	NA	TGTGCCAGCAGCGGCCGGGCCCGAGGCTACGAGCAGTACTTC	CASSGRARGYEQYF
TRBJ1-1	few	TRBV9	NA	TGTGCCAGCAGCCCTCAGGGGATGGGGAACACTGAAGCTTTCTTT	CASSPQGMGNTEAFF
TRBJ2-7	many	TRBV5-1	TRBD1	TGCGCCAGCAGCTTTTCGGGACAGTCATCTTACGAGCAGTACTTC	CASSFSGQSSYEQYF
TRBJ2-7	many	TRBV27	TRBD1	TGTGCCAGCAGTTTGGGGACAGGGGCCGAGCAGTACTTC	CASSLGTGAEQYF
TRBJ2-2	many	TRBV24-1	TRBD1	TGTGCCACCAGTGATGGACAGGGGGGTCCCGGGGAGCTGTTTTTT	CATSDGQGGPGELFF
TRBJ2-1	few	TRBV6-1	NA	TGTGCCAGCAGTGAAATTCGCGGGGTCCCTTACTACAATGAGCAGTTCTTC	CASSEIRGVPYYNEQFF
TRBJ2-6	NA	TRBV7-9	NA	TGTGCCAGCAGCTTGGCGAGACCCCAAAGGGCCAACGTCCTGACTTTC	CASSLARPQRANVLTF
TRBJ2-5	many	TRBV7-2	TRBD2	TGTGCCAGCAGCCCTAGAGCGGGAGTTAGAGAGACCCAGTACTTC	CASSPRAGVRETQYF
TRBJ2-5	NA	TRBV19	TRBD1	TGTGCCAGTAGTATACTCCGTGGACAGGGAAGGGAGACCCAGTACTTC	CASSILRGQGRETQYF
TRBJ1-5	once	TRBV4-3	TRBD1	TGCGCCAGCAGCCAAGATCTCCAGGGGGCTACGGGTCAGCCCCAGCATTTT	CASSQDLQGATGQPQHF
TRBJ2-5	few	TRBV18	NA	TGTGCCAGCTCACCACCCCCTAGGGCGGCGGAGACCCAGTACTTC	CASSPPPRAAETQYF
TRBJ1-1	many	TRBV19	TRBD1	TGTGCCAGTAGTCGGGACAGGCCGAACACTGAAGCTTTCTTT	CASSRDRPNTEAFF
TRBJ2-2	NA	TRBV27	TRBD2	TGTGCCAGCAGTAACGGGATCGTACTAGCGACCACCGGGGAGCTGTTTTTT	CASSNGIVLATTGELFF
TRBJ2-7	many	TRBV12-3/TRBV12-4	NA	TGTGCCAGCAGTTTTGGGGGAAAGAGAGACTACGAGCAGTACTTC	CASSFGGKRDYEQYF
TRBJ1-1	NA	TRBV20-1	NA	TGCAGTGCTAGGGCAGACTGGGAAGCTTTCTTT	CSARADWEAFF
TRBJ2-3	many	TRBV7-2	TRBD2	TGTGCCAGCAGCTTATTTTGGGAAGGCGGGGGTACGCAGTATTTT	CASSLFWEGGGTQYF
TRBJ2-1	NA	TRBV19	TRBD2	TGTGCCAGTAGTATTGAATCTAGCGGGAATGAGCAGTTCTTC	CASSIESSGNEQFF
TRBJ1-6	few	TRBV5-6	TRBD1	TGTGCCAGCAGTCCCGGACAGGACGATTCACCCCTCCACTTT	CASSPGQDDSPLHF
TRBJ1-1	NA	TRBV18	NA	TGTGCCAGCTCGAGGAGGTTAGATGTGAACACTGAAGCTTTCTTT	CASSRRLDVNTEAFF
TRBJ2-7	many	TRBV7-2	TRBD1	TGTGCCAGCCAGACGACCGGGACAGGGGGCCTCGAGCAGTACTTC	CASQTTGTGGLEQYF
TRBJ2-2	many	TRBV12-3/TRBV12-4	NA	TGTGCCTATCACACCGGGGAGCTGTTTTTT	CAYHTGELFF
TRBJ2-3	few	TRBV9	TRBD2	TGTGCCAGCTCGACGTTAGCGGGGGGGGTCACAGATACGCAGTATTTT	CASSTLAGGVTDTQYF
TRBJ2-7	NA	TRBV10-3	TRBD1	TGTGCCATCAGTGTCCCGGACAGGGGGAGTAGGACCGAGCAGTACTTC	CAISVPDRGSRTEQYF
TRBJ2-6	many	TRBV6-1	NA	TGTGCCAGCAGTGAGAAACACGCTGGGGCCAACGTCCTGACTTTC	CASSEKHAGANVLTF
TRBJ1-3	NA	TRBV6-1	NA	TGTGCCGTATCGAATCAGGACTCGGCTGGAAACACCATATATTTT	CAVSNQDSAGNTIYF
TRBJ2-1	NA	TRBV27	TRBD1	TGTGCCAGCAGAGGACAGGGTGTCTTCAATGAGCAGTTCTTC	CASRGQGVFNEQFF
TRBJ2-5	many	TRBV28	NA	TGTGCCAGCAGTTTGACTGCACCGTCTCTGACCCAGTACTTC	CASSLTAPSLTQYF
TRBJ1-1	many	TRBV27	NA	TGTGCCAGCGGACGAGGGGCTAAAATTGAAGCTTTCTTT	CASGRGAKIEAFF
TRBJ1-4	NA	TRBV4-3	NA	TGCGCCAGCAGCCAAGTGGACAGCCCTAATGAAAAACTGTTTTTT	CASSQVDSPNEKLFF
TRBJ1-1	few	TRBV29-1	NA	TGCAGCGTTGAAGGAGGGGGGCCGAACACTGAAGCTTTCTTT	CSVEGGGPNTEAFF
TRBJ1-3	few	TRBV2	NA	TGTGCCAGCAGTGATGAGTCCTGGGGCACCATATATTTT	CASSDESWGTIYF
TRBJ2-5	many	TRBV14	TRBD2	TGTGCCAGCAGCCAGCCGACTAGCGGGATGCTTGAGACCCAGTACTTC	CASSQPTSGMLETQYF
TRBJ2-5	NA	TRBV19	TRBD2	TGTGCCAGTAGTACTCCGGGACTAGTCGAGACCCAGTACTTC	CASSTPGLVETQYF
TRBJ2-7	many	TRBV4-1	TRBD1	TGCGCCAGCAGCCAAGTAGTGGGGACAGGGGACGAGCAGTACTTC	CASSQVVGTGDEQYF
TRBJ2-3	few	TRBV10-3	TRBD2	TGTGCCATCAGACCGGGACTAGCGGGAGGGGCAGATACGCAGTATTTT	CAIRPGLAGGADTQYF
TRBJ2-1	NA	TRBV9	NA	TGTCCTCTGAGGGGTTCCTACAATGAGCAGTTCTTC	CPLRGSYNEQFF
TRBJ1-1	once	TRBV20-1	NA	TGCAGTGCTAGGTCACAGCAGGGATCCCACACTGAAGCTTTCTTT	CSARSQQGSHTEAFF
TRBJ2-1	NA	TRBV3-1	NA	TGTGCCAGCAGCCAGGTCGGGACGCGGGGCTACAATGAGCAGTTCTTC	CASSQVGTRGYNEQFF
TRBJ2-5	many	TRBV28	TRBD2	TGTGCCAGCAGTCCGGGACTAGCGGGAGTGGAGACCCAGTACTTC	CASSPGLAGVETQYF